Included here is one T cell receptor beta chain sequence, with context. Its antigen is currently unknown. Naive CD8 cells lacked CD45RO and underwent positive selection for CCR7, leaving out terminally differentiated effector memory CD45RA+ cells. Germline V gene data show CDR1 as SEHNR and CDR2 as FQNEAQ (reference sequence). The CDR3 runs to 15 residues. The ends lost 3 bases at V and 6 bases at J; junction bases unmatched: 7. Sorted-subset replicate PCR reactions contained approximately 190 ng DNA, corresponding to some 30,000 T cell genomes. Profiled with immunoSEQ multiplex PCR; TCRdb holds only in-frame clones, not every one. The sample includes about 2 million clones, over 85% of them seen just once. This entry is derived from a study of shared clonotypes between healthy human individuals. Study-wide background: Donors had three CD4 naive, three CD4 memory, two CD8 naive and one CD8 memory plate apiece.

Study conclusions and caveats: The generation probabilities recorded for non-shared clonotypes fell below those of clonotypes shared by all four donors.

The receptor comes from a man younger than 30 in good health. Sequencing was done on a sample of naive CD8+ T cells sorted from blood. V is TRBV7-9 and J is TRBJ2-2; 7 nucleotides line up with TRBD2. The chain's CDR3 is CASSLPSGVAGELFF. DNA for the CDR3: TGTGCCAGCAGCTTGCCTAGCGGAGTCGCCGGGGAGCTGTTTTTT.